Listed here are 11 T cell receptor beta chains from one sample, sequenced in a study of cytomegalovirus exposure and HLA in healthy donors. A multiplex PCR was run with 60 Vbeta primers and 13 Jbeta primers. Generated by immunoSEQ multiplex PCR, the TCRdb table keeps only in-frame clones and is missing some. The top ten hold approximately 30% of the sample, which has around 120,000 clones, under 80% seen once. The sequenced material came from PBMCs. The receptors derive from a man in his sixties in good health and CMV-seropositive.

In DNA, the CDR3 is TGTGCCACCAGCAGAGATTTAGGGGGCCCCAATCAGCCCCAGCATTTT. This gives the protein CATSRDLGGPNQPQHF. J is TRBJ1-5 and V is TRBV15, with 7 bases identical to TRBD1. CDR1 and CDR2 (germline): LNHNV, YYDKDF (reference sequence). With V trimmed by 0 bases and J by 3 bases, 5 bases remained unmatched. The CDR3 covers 16 residues.

This clone was counted only a few times. CDR3 coding DNA: TGTGCCAGCAGAGCCCCCGTCGGAGTTTCTAACTATGGCTACACCTTC. This codes for CASRAPVGVSNYGYTF. The chain uses TRBV28 and TRBJ1-2; D remains ambiguous. Germline CDR1 and CDR2: MDHEN and SYDVKM. There are 16 residues in the CDR3. Trimming took 6 bases from V and 0 from J, leaving 17 bases between them.

This chain links TRBV18 with TRBJ1-6, with 7 bases fitting TRBD1. Germline V CDR1 and CDR2: KGHSH, LQKENI. The CDR3 consists of 18 residues. V trimming: 5 bases; J trimming: 0 bases; junction bases outside the gene matches: 10. In DNA, the CDR3 is TGTGCCAGCTCAGCCAGAGGCGGGGACAGCTCCTATAATTCACCCCTCCACTTT. It encodes CASSARGGDSSYNSPLHF. Variable domain in full (rest from reference TRBV18 and TRBJ1-6): NAGVMQNPRHLVRRRGQEARLRCSPMKGHSHVYWYRQLPEEGLKFMVYLQKENIIDESGMPKERFSAEFPKEGPSILRIQQVVRGDSAAYFCASSARGGDSSYNSPLHFGNGTRLTVT.

This chain links TRBV18 with TRBJ2-3, with 9 bases identical to TRBD2. CDR3 length: 16 amino acids. The germline gives CDR1 KGHSH, CDR2 LQKENI. Losses at the gene ends were 6 bases for V and 0 bases for J; bases not matched to a gene: 7. CDR3 amino acids: CASSQTGTSSTDTQYF. The CDR3 DNA sequence: TGTGCCAGCTCTCAAACCGGGACTAGCAGCACAGATACGCAGTATTTT.

The V and J genes are TRBV2 and TRBJ2-5; TRBD1 aligns across 7 bases. The length of the CDR3 is 13 residues. The germline V gene encodes CDR1 SNHLY and CDR2 FYNNEI. J gave up 4 bases and V 10 bases, and 9 bases lay outside the gene matches. CDR3 protein: CATDAGGRETQYF. CDR3 coding DNA: TGTGCCACCGATGCAGGGGGACGAGAGACCCAGTACTTC. Complete variable domain (other parts from reference TRBV2 and TRBJ2-5): EPEVTQTPSHQVTQMGQEVILRCVPISNHLYFYWYRQILGQKVEFLVSFYNNEISEKSEIFDDQFSVERPDGSNFTLKIRSTKLEDSAMYFCATDAGGRETQYFGPGTRLLVL.

The gene calls are TRBV7-9 and TRBJ1-3; 10 nucleotides match TRBD1. CDR1 is SEHNR, CDR2 FQNEAQ, per germline (reference sequence). The CDR3 totals 17 residues. Germline trimming cut 0 bases from V and 5 bases from J; bases unmatched to any gene: 7. The CDR3, as DNA: TGTGCCAGCAGCTTAGCTCCGACAGGGGGCTTTAGAAACACCATATATTTT. Translated: CASSLAPTGGFRNTIYF.

V gene TRBV6-1 combines with J gene TRBJ1-1, with unresolved D. V dropped 0 bases and J dropped 1 base, with 6 bases sitting between them. The germline V gene encodes CDR1 MNHNS and CDR2 SASEGT. The CDR3 runs 14 residues. The CDR3 sequence: CASSEAWANTEAFF. In nucleotides, the CDR3 is TGTGCCAGCAGTGAAGCTTGGGCGAACACTGAAGCTTTCTTT.

The genes are TRBV7-9 and TRBJ1-5; D is undetermined. This CDR3 is 12 amino acids long. Germline values: CDR1 SEHNR, CDR2 FQNEAQ (reference sequence). Trimming took off 5 bases at V and 3 bases at J, with 5 bases between the two ends. As DNA, the CDR3 is TGTGCCAGCAGCCTCTCCAATCAGCCCCAGCATTTT. Translated, it gives CASSLSNQPQHF.

CDR3 sequence reads: CASSLGQGLNTEAFF. CDR3 DNA: TGTGCCAGCTCACTAGGACAGGGATTGAACACTGAAGCTTTCTTT. The chain carries TRBV18 and TRBJ1-1, with 8 bases that match TRBD1. From germline, CDR1 is KGHSH and CDR2 LQKENI. Trimming removed 4 bases from V and 0 bases from J; junction bases left unmatched: 4. The CDR3 is made up of 15 amino acids.

The genes are TRBV19 and TRBJ1-1; no firm D call. V was pared by 8 bases and J by 11 bases, with 12 bases between. The CDR3 runs to 10 residues. Germline V lookup: CDR1 LNHDA, CDR2 SQIVND (reference sequence). CDR3 sequence reads: CASPTTRAFF. The CDR3 nucleotides are TGTGCCAGTCCAACAACGAGGGCTTTCTTT.

The V call is TRBV5-1, the J call TRBJ2-6, with D possibly matching TRBD2 (6 bases). The ends were cut back, 0 bases at V and 4 bases at J, with 11 bases in the middle. Germline CDR1 reads SGHRS; CDR2 reads YFSETQ. This CDR3 spans 16 amino acids. CDR3 amino acids: CASSLAGEAGANVLTF. The CDR3 DNA follows: TGCGCCAGCAGCTTGGCGGGAGAAGCCGGGGCCAACGTCCTGACTTTC.